The entry below describes one TCR beta chain. This specimen comes from a study of blood T cell repertoires in COVID-19. In the study overall: Acute and convalescent COVID-19 samples came from the United States, Italy and Spain.

Germline CDR1 is MNHEY and CDR2 is SMNVEV (reference sequence). V was shortened by 6 bases and J by 8 bases, with 20 bases between the two germline ends. This CDR3 spans 16 amino acids. The protocol was immunoSEQ multiplex PCR, while the TCRdb copy is restricted to in-frame clones and leaves out a portion. The data hold tens of thousands of clones, with just over 85% observed a single time. This clonotype was sampled from a woman aged 70 to 79 with acute or convalescent COVID-19. This chain links TRBV27 with TRBJ1-6; TRBD1 might be the D (6 bases). The source material was peripheral blood. As DNA, the CDR3 is TGTGCCAGCAGAATCACAGGGCAGGTTCATCATTCACCCCTCCACTTT. Protein sequence: CASRITGQVHHSPLHF.